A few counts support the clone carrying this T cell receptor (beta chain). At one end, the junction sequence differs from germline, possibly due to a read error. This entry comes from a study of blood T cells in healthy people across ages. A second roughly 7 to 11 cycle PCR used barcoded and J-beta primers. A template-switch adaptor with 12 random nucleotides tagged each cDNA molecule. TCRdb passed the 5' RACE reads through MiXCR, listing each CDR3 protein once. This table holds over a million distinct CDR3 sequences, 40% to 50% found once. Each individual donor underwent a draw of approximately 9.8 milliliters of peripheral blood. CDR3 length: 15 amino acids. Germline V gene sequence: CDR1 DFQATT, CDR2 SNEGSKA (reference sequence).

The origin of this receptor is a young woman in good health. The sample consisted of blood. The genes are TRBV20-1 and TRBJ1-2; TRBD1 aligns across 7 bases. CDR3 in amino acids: CSAGDREQVNYGYTF. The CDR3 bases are TGCAGTGCTGGAGACAGGGAGCAAGTTAACTATGGCTACACCTTC.